A selection of T cell receptor beta chains follows, all from one sample in a study of blood T cell repertoires in COVID-19. The table came from immunoSEQ multiplex PCR; TCRdb's copy has only in-frame clones and leaves some out. Among about 360,000 clones listed, 75% to 90% were seen once. The sample taken for sequencing was peripheral blood. These receptors were collected from a woman aged 55-70 years with COVID-19, enrolled during active disease. Each CDR3 is given with its conserved first and last residue. The D gene is left open where the match is weak. Rows give clone size only sometimes, using once, few, many, or a class for an expanded clone.

d_gene	v_gene	j_gene	abundance	CDR3aa	CDR3nt
.	TRBV5-1	TRBJ1-2	.	CASSFSQGGYGYTF	TGCGCCAGCAGCTTCTCCCAGGGTGGCTATGGCTACACCTTC
TRBD2	TRBV13	TRBJ2-1	.	CASSLTPSGGPYNEQFF	TGTGCCAGCAGCTTAACCCCTAGCGGGGGCCCGTACAATGAGCAGTTCTTC
.	TRBV7-8	TRBJ2-5	.	CASAEARQGVTQYF	TGTGCCAGCGCAGAGGCTCGCCAAGGGGTGACCCAGTACTTC
TRBD2	TRBV5-1	TRBJ2-7	.	CASSSWTSASREQYF	TGCGCCAGCAGCTCCTGGACTAGCGCATCGCGAGAGCAGTACTTC
.	TRBV12-3/TRBV12-4	TRBJ1-2	.	CASSPDRNYGYTF	TGTGCCAGCAGTCCAGACAGGAACTATGGCTACACCTTC
.	TRBV7-8	TRBJ1-1	.	CATLGGTEAFF	TGTGCCACCCTGGGGGGAACTGAAGCTTTCTTT
.	TRBV7-2	TRBJ1-3	.	CASSLALGGEAIYF	TGTGCCAGCAGCTTAGCCCTCGGGGGGGAGGCCATATATTTT
.	TRBV19	TRBJ2-3	.	CASRGTSTDTQYF	TGTGCCAGTAGGGGGACTAGCACAGATACGCAGTATTTT
TRBD1	TRBV7-9	TRBJ1-1	few	CASLTGGGSGTEAFF	TGTGCCAGTCTAACAGGGGGCGGGAGTGGCACTGAAGCTTTCTTT
.	TRBV10-3	TRBJ1-1	few	CAISESHREAFF	TGTGCCATCAGTGAGTCCCACAGGGAAGCTTTCTTT
TRBD2	TRBV7-2	TRBJ2-5	.	CASTLGLAGERETQYF	TGTGCCAGCACCCTGGGACTAGCGGGGGAGAGAGAGACCCAGTACTTC
.	TRBV9	TRBJ1-3	.	CASSVDGQGNTIYF	TGTGCCAGCAGCGTAGATGGGCAGGGAAACACCATATATTTT
TRBD1	TRBV7-8	TRBJ2-7	.	CASSFPTTTGSHEQYF	TGTGCCAGCAGCTTCCCTACAACGACAGGGTCCCACGAGCAGTACTTC
.	TRBV4-2	TRBJ1-3	.	CASSLGDISGNTIYF	TGTGCCAGCAGCCTAGGGGACATCTCTGGAAACACCATATATTTT
.	TRBV6-2/TRBV6-3	TRBJ2-1	.	CASSLRDEQFF	TGTGCCAGCAGTTTGCGTGATGAGCAGTTCTTC
.	TRBV11-3	TRBJ2-1	.	CASSFGQAYNEQFF	TGTGCCAGCAGCTTCGGTCAGGCATACAATGAGCAGTTCTTC
TRBD1	TRBV7-8	TRBJ2-2	.	CASGGTGSRVGELFF	TGTGCCAGCGGAGGGACAGGGAGCCGGGTCGGGGAGCTGTTTTTT
.	TRBV6-4	TRBJ1-1	.	CASSFSGNTEAFF	TGTGCCAGCAGTTTCTCAGGGAACACTGAAGCTTTCTTT
.	TRBV29-1	TRBJ1-1	.	CSVTVNTEAFF	TGCAGCGTTACAGTGAACACTGAAGCTTTCTTT
.	TRBV7-9	TRBJ1-1	few	CASSSMEDEAFF	TGTGCCAGCAGCTCCATGGAGGATGAAGCTTTCTTT
.	TRBV5-4	TRBJ2-1	.	CASSLEQDNEQFF	TGTGCCAGCAGCTTGGAACAGGACAATGAGCAGTTCTTC
TRBD1	TRBV6-6	TRBJ1-2	once	CASRIPSDREGYGYTF	TGTGCCAGCAGGATACCCTCGGACAGGGAAGGATATGGCTACACCTTC
TRBD1	TRBV24-1	TRBJ2-2	.	CATSDTSGGAPGELFF	TGTGCCACCAGTGACACCTCAGGGGGCGCCCCCGGGGAGCTGTTTTTT